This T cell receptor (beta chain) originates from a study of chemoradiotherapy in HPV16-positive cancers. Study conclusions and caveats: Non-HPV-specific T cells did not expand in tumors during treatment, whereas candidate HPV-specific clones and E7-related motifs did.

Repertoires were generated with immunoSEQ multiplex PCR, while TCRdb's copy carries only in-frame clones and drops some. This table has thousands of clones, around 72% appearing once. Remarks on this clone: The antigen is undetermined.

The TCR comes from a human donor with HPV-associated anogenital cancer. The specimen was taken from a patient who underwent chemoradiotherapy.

The CDR3 protein is CASSGQGEVGYTF. The CDR3 DNA follows: TGTGCCAGCAGCGGACAGGGTGAGGTGGGCTACACCTTC. The chain recombines TRBV9 with TRBJ1-2; TRBD1 aligns across 7 bases. V was pared by 3 bases and J by 8 bases, with 7 bases of the junction left unmatched. Germline CDR1 reads SGDLS; CDR2 reads YYNGEE. The CDR3 runs 13 residues.